These T cell receptor beta chains were read from a single sample in a study of cytomegalovirus exposure and HLA in healthy donors. Profiled with immunoSEQ multiplex PCR; TCRdb holds only in-frame clones, not every one. The sample comprises some 120,000 clones, approximately 80% of which are singletons, and approximately 2.4% rests with the top ten. The sample consisted of PBMCs. The receptor source for this set is a female donor in good health and CMV-seronegative. Both conserved end residues are part of each CDR3. The size of a clone is reported for some rows only, either as once, few or many, or as a class for expanded clones.

V	size	CDR3
TRBV10-3	-	CATFEGGAGYETQYF
TRBV7-8	-	CASSLDRGSSYNSPLHF
TRBV5-4	-	CASSWDRANSGANVLTF
TRBV7-9	once	CASSFTSGGDYNEQFF
TRBV5-6	-	CASTEAGQAFSGANVLTF
TRBV7-8	-	CASSLRLEEKLFF
TRBV5-4	few	CASRPGTELQETQYF
TRBV4-3	-	CASSQVSGELQETQYF
TRBV5-4	-	CASSLQGQGATEAFF
TRBV5-6	-	CASSMGQGLGTEAFF
TRBV6-1	many	CASKYSSNQPQHF
TRBV5-4	once	CASSLTGDSNTGELFF
TRBV7-3	-	CASSSPGSGGRAGELFF
TRBV2	few	CASSYRQGATFF
TRBV10-2	-	CASSESGRGYGYTF
TRBV7-9	-	CASSGTGGAGNQPQHF
TRBV7-2	few	CASSVGSGGYRSGNTIYF
TRBV29-1	-	CSAGRTGDSAFF
TRBV5-6	-	CASSSLAGGLKETQYF
TRBV11-2	once	CASSLQTGNTEAFF
TRBV19	-	CASRAPVSSGGRSGNTIYF
TRBV14	-	CASSQDNSEVSYEQYF
TRBV4-3	-	CASSHGQGDYNEQFF
TRBV7-2	-	CASRSGQGTGELFF
TRBV12-5	few	CASGFPGHRIEAFF
TRBV11-2	once	CASSQGTDRAYEQYF
TRBV5-6	-	CASSLSPGPRGPDTQYF
TRBV5-4	-	CASSFSGRDRTSYNEQFF
TRBV6-1	-	CASTGGLAGGYEQYF
TRBV18	-	CASSPGRQGGYEQYF
TRBV6-1	-	CASSEARETQYF
TRBV7-8	-	CASSSQGRVRQPQHF
TRBV6-4	-	CASSPGQPNEQFF
TRBV19	-	CASSNRRTGYNYGYTF
TRBV5-4	-	CASSLDPQEKLFF
TRBV7-2	-	CASSLPRLALYNEQFF
TRBV5-1	-	CASSLDRGMNTEAFF
TRBV5-8	-	CASRSGVDRGQGGHEQYF
TRBV5-6	few	CASSPNTYGYTF
TRBV11-2	-	CASSLTSLFLETQYF
TRBV5-3	-	CARSLERWPSVNYGYTF
TRBV6-5	few	CASSYTGVGVNTEAFF
TRBV6-1	once	CASSVREGNEQFF
TRBV6-5	once	CASSSVLAGGQDTQYF
TRBV28	few	CASSQGARGQETQYF
TRBV7-2	-	CASSLRGTPDSEQFF
TRBV6-5	few	CASRGQGAATEAFF
TRBV6-1	few	CASSAYRGESNQPQHF
TRBV2	few	CASNPRLAAEKLFF
TRBV15	-	CATSTLRGKWDEKLFF
TRBV5-6	-	CASSLVGSPYGYTF
TRBV5-6	-	CASSTGQGTDTQYF
TRBV6-5	-	CASSYSSSSNQPQHF
TRBV10-3	-	CAISESTGGETQYF
TRBV7-2	-	CASSLGTSSFYEQYF
TRBV6-6	-	CASSHSEAGELFF
TRBV5-8	-	CASSGGQGYQPQHF
TRBV29-1	-	CSVEGGQGQYTEAFF
TRBV5-4	-	CASSLAGVQETQYF